The entry below gives a single T cell receptor (beta chain) sequence along with its context. This CDR3 contains 15 residues. CDR1 is SEHNR and CDR2 is FQNEAQ in the germline V gene (reference sequence). V dropped 8 bases and J dropped 2; count of bases not matched to a gene: 8. This sample stems from a study of blood T cell repertoires in COVID-19. Method: immunoSEQ multiplex PCR; TCRdb's copy keeps in-frame clones and lacks some. The sample lists over 25,000 clones, about 88% seen once, with approximately 12% in the top ten. This chain joins TRBV7-9 and TRBJ2-2; 7 bases align to TRBD2. The receptor's source is a human donor in a cohort sampled during active COVID-19. The donor label of this sample is uncertain. The material sequenced was peripheral blood. The DNA for the CDR3 is TGTGCCAGCGCCCCCGGGACTACCAACACCGGGGAGCTGTTTTTT. This encodes CASAPGTTNTGELFF.